Listed below are T cell receptor beta chains from one sample, sequenced in a study of identical twins. One entry per CDR3 protein, called by TCRdb with MiXCR from the 5' RACE reads. The repertoire holds 400,000 to 500,000 distinct CDR3 sequences, with 15% to 20% as singletons. The sample comprised naive T cells sorted from blood. These receptors were collected from a man between 50 and 59 years old in good health. Both conserved end residues are part of each CDR3. A D gene is named only where the DNA matches it firmly. Some rows mark clone size as missing; the rest say once, few, many or name a class of expanded clone.

v_call	j_call	d_call	clone_size	cdr3_nt	cdr3_aa
TRBV28	TRBJ1-1	-	-	TGTGCCAGCAGCCTAACAGCGGGCACTGAAGCTTTCTTT	CASSLTAGTEAFF
TRBV6-5	TRBJ2-2	-	-	TGTGCCAGCAGTTACTCAGTGGGAGTGGGTGCCGGGGAGCTGTTTTTT	CASSYSVGVGAGELFF
TRBV6-5	TRBJ2-3	-	many	TGTGCCAGCAGTTACTCGTCTAGCACAGATACGCAGTATTTT	CASSYSSSTDTQYF
TRBV20-1	TRBJ2-3	TRBD2	-	TGCAGTGCTAGGGGGACTAGCGGGAAGGACACAGATACGCAGTATTTT	CSARGTSGKDTDTQYF
TRBV12-3/TRBV12-4	TRBJ2-7	TRBD1	many	TGTGCCAGCAGGAGGACAGGGGTGCACGAGCAGTACTTC	CASRRTGVHEQYF
TRBV5-4	TRBJ2-6	-	few	TGTGCCAGCAGCTTGGGGCCCAACGTCCTGACTTTC	CASSLGPNVLTF
TRBV6-1	TRBJ2-3	-	-	TGTGCCAGCAGTAAAGCCCGAGATACGCAGTATTTT	CASSKARDTQYF
TRBV7-9	TRBJ1-1	-	few	TGTGCCAGCAGCTTTAGCCTCACTGAAGCTTTCTTT	CASSFSLTEAFF
TRBV28	TRBJ1-1	-	-	TGTGCCAGCACCACTTCAGGGAACACTGAAGCTTTCTTT	CASTTSGNTEAFF
TRBV12-3/TRBV12-4	TRBJ2-7	-	-	TGTGCCAGCAGTTTTTATCTTAGCCAGTCCTCCTACGAGCAGTACTTC	CASSFYLSQSSYEQYF
TRBV5-1	TRBJ2-1	-	few	TGCGCCAGTCGCCCTGTGTTGAGTGTCAATGAGCAGTTCTTC	CASRPVLSVNEQFF
TRBV7-9	TRBJ2-7	TRBD2	many	TGCGCCAGCAGCTCAGGACTAGCGGACGAGCAGTACTTC	CASSSGLADEQYF
TRBV20-1	TRBJ1-1	TRBD1	many	TGCAGTGCTAGAAAGCCAGGGGGTTTTACTGAAGCTTTCTTT	CSARKPGGFTEAFF
TRBV11-2	TRBJ2-2	-	-	TGTGCCAGCAGCTCCTATCCTGGTACTGCGAACACCGGGGAGCTGTTTTTT	CASSSYPGTANTGELFF
TRBV5-1	TRBJ2-7	TRBD1	few	TGCGCCAGCAGCTTAACTCCCGGGACAGTGGTCGAGCAGTACTTC	CASSLTPGTVVEQYF
TRBV11-2	TRBJ2-5	-	-	TGTGCCAGCAGCTTCAAGGAGGGGGGGAGGGACAACAAGAGGACCCAGTACTTC	CASSFKEGGRDNKRTQYF
TRBV20-1	TRBJ2-7	-	-	TGCAGTGCTAGAGTTCCGCCCCGATACGAGCAGTACTTC	CSARVPPRYEQYF
TRBV4-2	TRBJ2-7	-	many	TGTGCCAGCAGCCACCGTTTGGATGACGAGCAGTACTTC	CASSHRLDDEQYF
TRBV4-2	TRBJ2-2	-	-	TGTGCCAGCAGCCTTCCGGACAGTGTCGGGACCGGGGAGCTGTTTTTT	CASSLPDSVGTGELFF
TRBV5-1	TRBJ2-2	-	once	TGCGCCAGCAGCTTGTTCCCTGACACCGGGGAGCTGTTTTTT	CASSLFPDTGELFF
TRBV10-3	TRBJ1-1	-	-	TGTGCCATCAGTTTAGCGGACGGAAACACTGAAGCTTTCTTT	CAISLADGNTEAFF
TRBV20-1	TRBJ2-1	-	-	TGCAGTGCTAGTCCGATAGGGACTTACTCCTACAATGAGCAGTTCTTC	CSASPIGTYSYNEQFF
TRBV6-5	TRBJ1-6	-	many	TGTGCCAGCAGTTACGGTCCATATCGGGCGCATTCACCCCTCCACTTT	CASSYGPYRAHSPLHF
TRBV20-1	TRBJ2-5	-	-	TGCAGTGTGAGTGCCAGGAGGACGGAGACCCAGTACTTC	CSVSARRTETQYF
TRBV4-3	TRBJ2-4	-	-	TGCGCCAGCAGCCAAGTAGGCCACGGGACATCAGCCAAAAACATTCAGTACTTC	CASSQVGHGTSAKNIQYF
TRBV6-5	TRBJ2-5	-	-	TGTGCCAGCAGTTACTCGTATCGGGGAAAGGAGACCCAGTACTTC	CASSYSYRGKETQYF
TRBV29-1	TRBJ2-1	TRBD1	few	TGCAGCGTTGGCCCCGGGACAGGGGCCAGTGAGCAGTTCTTC	CSVGPGTGASEQFF
TRBV6-1	TRBJ2-2	TRBD1	few	TGTGCCAGCAGTCCAGGACAGGCGTACGGGGAGCTGTTTTTT	CASSPGQAYGELFF
TRBV7-8	TRBJ1-1	TRBD1	-	TGTGCCAGCAGCTTAATGTCCGGGACAGTTAACACTGAAGCTTTCTTT	CASSLMSGTVNTEAFF
TRBV5-5	TRBJ1-6	-	many	TGTGCCAGCAGCTTTGTCGACGAAGGGGCCCCACCCCTCCACTTT	CASSFVDEGAPPLHF
TRBV29-1	TRBJ1-1	TRBD1	many	TGCAGCGTTCAACTAAAGTCCGGGACAGTAGAAGCTTTCTTT	CSVQLKSGTVEAFF
TRBV30	TRBJ2-7	-	-	TGTGCCTGGAGAACCCGGGGCTACGAGCAGTACTTC	CAWRTRGYEQYF
TRBV12-3/TRBV12-4	TRBJ2-5	-	-	TGTGCCAGCAGTTTTAGTACCCAAGAGACCCAGTACTTC	CASSFSTQETQYF
TRBV29-1	TRBJ2-1	TRBD2	few	TGCAGCGTTGAAGAGAGGTCGGGCGGGGGACGCTCCTACAATGAGCAGTTCTTC	CSVEERSGGGRSYNEQFF
TRBV20-1	TRBJ1-3	TRBD1	few	TGCAGTGCTAGAAGGGGGACAGGGAGCTCTGGAAACACCATATATTTT	CSARRGTGSSGNTIYF
TRBV4-1	TRBJ1-5	-	few	TGCGCCAGCAGCCAAGAGTACAGGGTGGGCAATCAGCCCCAGCATTTT	CASSQEYRVGNQPQHF
TRBV5-1	TRBJ2-1	-	many	TGCGCCAGCAGCTTTGGCAGTCTGGAGAATGAGCAGTTCTTC	CASSFGSLENEQFF
TRBV11-2	TRBJ2-1	TRBD1	few	TGTGCCAGCAGCACAGGGACAGGGAATTACAATGAGCAGTTCTTC	CASSTGTGNYNEQFF
TRBV3-1	TRBJ2-3	TRBD2	many	TGTGCCAGCAGCCAATTAGCGGGAAACACAGATACGCAGTATTTT	CASSQLAGNTDTQYF
TRBV5-1	TRBJ2-7	TRBD1	few	TGCGCCAGCAGCCTGGACAGGGAGCGCGAGCAGTACTTC	CASSLDREREQYF
TRBV20-1	TRBJ2-5	TRBD1	-	TGCAGCGAAAGGGGACAGGGTGAGACCCAGTACTTC	CSERGQGETQYF
TRBV11-2	TRBJ2-6	-	-	TGTGCCAGCAGCTTAGGGGGCTCCAACGTCCTGACTTTC	CASSLGGSNVLTF
TRBV5-1	TRBJ2-7	TRBD1	few	TGCGCCAGCACCGGGACAGGCGGTCGTAGCGAGCAGTACTTC	CASTGTGGRSEQYF
TRBV5-6	TRBJ1-2	TRBD1	few	TGTGCCAGCAGCTACAACCCGACAGGGGGCCTCGGCTATGGCTACACCTTC	CASSYNPTGGLGYGYTF
TRBV4-3	TRBJ2-7	-	many	TGCGCCAGCAGCCAAGATGGGCAGGGGTTAGAGCAGTACTTC	CASSQDGQGLEQYF
TRBV6-1	TRBJ1-2	TRBD1	few	TGTGCCAGCAGGGACAGGGGGAGAGGAGGCTACACCTTC	CASRDRGRGGYTF
TRBV9	TRBJ2-1	TRBD2	-	TGTGCTAGCAGCGGGGTAGCGGGAGGGTATTACAATGAGCAGTTCTTC	CASSGVAGGYYNEQFF
TRBV14	TRBJ2-1	TRBD2	many	TGTGCCAGCAGCCGCTCTAGCGGGAGGGCTGAGCAGTTCTTC	CASSRSSGRAEQFF
TRBV20-1	TRBJ1-6	-	many	TGCAGTGCAGAGGAGTTGGGGAGCTCCTATAATTCACCCCTCCACTTT	CSAEELGSSYNSPLHF
TRBV20-1	TRBJ2-4	TRBD2	-	TGCAGTGCTGGAGGACTAGCGGGAGGAGCCAAAAACATTCAGTACTTC	CSAGGLAGGAKNIQYF
TRBV7-2	TRBJ1-4	-	-	TGTGCCAGCAGCAAGACGGTCGCAACTAATGAAAAACTGTTTTTT	CASSKTVATNEKLFF
TRBV20-1	TRBJ2-7	-	few	TGCAGTGCTCGGACAGCATACGAGCAGTACTTC	CSARTAYEQYF